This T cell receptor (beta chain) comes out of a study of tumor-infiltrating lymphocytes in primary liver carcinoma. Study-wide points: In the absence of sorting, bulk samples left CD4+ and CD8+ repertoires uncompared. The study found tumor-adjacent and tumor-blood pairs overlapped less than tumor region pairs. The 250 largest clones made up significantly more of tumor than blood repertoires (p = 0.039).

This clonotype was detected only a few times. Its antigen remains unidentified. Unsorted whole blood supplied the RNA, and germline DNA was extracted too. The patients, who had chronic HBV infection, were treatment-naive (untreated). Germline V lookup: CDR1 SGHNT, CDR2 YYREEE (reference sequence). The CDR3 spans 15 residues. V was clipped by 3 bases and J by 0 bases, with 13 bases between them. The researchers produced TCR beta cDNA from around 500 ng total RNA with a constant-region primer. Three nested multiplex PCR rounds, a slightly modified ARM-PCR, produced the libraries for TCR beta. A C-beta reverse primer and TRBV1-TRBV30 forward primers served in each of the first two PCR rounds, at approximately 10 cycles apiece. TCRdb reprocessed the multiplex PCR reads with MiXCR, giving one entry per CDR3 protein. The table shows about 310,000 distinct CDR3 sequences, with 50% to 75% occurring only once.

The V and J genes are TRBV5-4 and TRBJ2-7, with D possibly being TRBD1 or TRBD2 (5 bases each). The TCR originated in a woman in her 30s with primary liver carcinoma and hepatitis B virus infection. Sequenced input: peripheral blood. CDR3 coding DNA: TGTGCCAGCAGCTCTAAAATGGGGACCTCCTACGAGCAGTACTTC. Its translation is CASSSKMGTSYEQYF. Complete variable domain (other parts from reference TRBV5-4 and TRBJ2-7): ETGVTQSPTHLIKTRGQQVTLRCSSQSGHNTVSWYQQALGQGPQFIFQYYREEENGRGNFPPRFSGLQFPNYSSELNVNALELDDSALYLCASSSKMGTSYEQYFGPGTRLTVT.